One and the same sample provided the 26 T cell receptor beta chains below, sequenced in a study of shared clonotypes between healthy human individuals. The repertoire was sequenced with immunoSEQ multiplex PCR; TCRdb's copy has only in-frame clones and lacks some. The sample lists hundreds of thousands of clones, 90% to 96% occurring once. Sequenced: naive CD4+ T cells sorted from blood. Subset here: CD45RA+ positively selected. Every receptor here comes from a woman aged 25 to 39 in good health.

V gene TRBV11-3 combines with J gene TRBJ2-2, with no clear D. The CDR3 has 14 residues. Trimming removed 1 base at V and 4 bases at J, with 7 bases between. Germline V gene data show CDR1 as SGHNT and CDR2 as YENEEA. The CDR3 DNA reads TGTGCCAGCAGCTTAGCCAGGAGCACCGGGGAGCTGTTTTTT. This codes for CASSLARSTGELFF. Full variable domain (rest looked up from reference TRBV11-3 and TRBJ2-2): EAGVVQSPRYKIIEKKQPVAFWCNPISGHNTLYWYLQNLGQGPELLIRYENEEAVDDSQLPKDRFSAERLKGVDSTLKIQPAELGDSAVYLCASSLARSTGELFFGEGSRLTVL.

The V call is TRBV27, the J call TRBJ2-7, with D perhaps matching TRBD1 (5 bases). Germline lookup yields CDR1 MNHEY and CDR2 SMNVEV (reference sequence). V lost 2 bases and J lost 4, with 9 bases in between. The CDR3 covers 13 residues. CDR3 bases: TGTGCCAGCAGTTTAAGGGGAACGTACGAGCAGTACTTC. Its protein product is CASSLRGTYEQYF.

This chain joins TRBV6-7 and TRBJ1-4; D is unclear. TRBV6-7 is an open reading frame whose function is uncertain. This CDR3 is built from 15 residues. Trimming left V 0 bases short and J 6 bases short, with 11 bases between. CDR3 sequence reads: CASSYSRSRDEKLFF. In nucleotides, the CDR3 is TGTGCCAGCAGTTACTCCAGGTCGAGGGATGAAAAACTGTTTTTT.

The V and J genes are TRBV6-6 and TRBJ1-4; 9 bases map to TRBD1. Per germline, CDR1 MNHNY and CDR2 SVGAGI (reference sequence). There are 14 residues in the CDR3. The V segment lost 7 bases and the J segment 6 bases; nucleotides outside the gene matches: 6. CDR3 region: CASTPDRGYEKLFF. DNA of the CDR3: TGTGCCAGCACCCCGGACAGGGGTTATGAAAAACTGTTTTTT.

The V call is TRBV19, the J call TRBJ1-1; D ambiguous. CDR1 is LNHDA, CDR2 SQIVND, per germline (reference sequence). The CDR3 runs to 15 residues. V lost 4 bases and J 5 bases, leaving 17 bases between the germline ends. CDR3 sequence reads: CASSTFGRPGTEAFF. The CDR3, as DNA: TGTGCCAGTAGTACCTTTGGCCGACCGGGGACTGAAGCTTTCTTT.

This clone was seen a single time. The chain has TRBV28 and TRBJ1-5; D possibly corresponds to TRBD1 (6 bases). In germline, CDR1 is MDHEN, CDR2 SYDVKM. V was trimmed by 6 bases and J by 5 bases, leaving 20 bases between them. This CDR3 spans 16 amino acids. The CDR3 here is CASRGAGFQGDQPQHF. CDR3 DNA: TGTGCCAGCAGGGGGGCGGGGTTCCAAGGTGATCAGCCCCAGCATTTT.

V gene TRBV6-5 combines with J gene TRBJ2-5; 10 bases line up with TRBD2. V dropped 6 bases and J dropped 5; count of bases not matched to a gene: 6. CDR1 is MNHEY and CDR2 is SVGAGI in the germline V gene. This CDR3 contains 14 residues. The CDR3 DNA is TGTGCCAGCAGGAGGCTAGCGGGAGTTGAGACCCAGTACTTC. It is translated as CASRRLAGVETQYF.

The rearrangement links TRBV6-6 to TRBJ2-5; D is unresolved. Per the germline V gene, CDR1 is MNHNY and CDR2 is SVGAGI (reference sequence). CDR3 length equals 13 residues. Trimming removed 0 bases from V and 11 bases from J, with 13 bases in between. CDR3 in DNA: TGTGCCAGCAGTTACTCGACCGCGCAGGAGCAGTACTTC. Translation gives CASSYSTAQEQYF.

This sequence joins TRBV11-2 and TRBJ2-5, with D perhaps TRBD1 (6 bases). The DNA matches TRBJ2-7 better at its end, which makes the J call doubtful. Germline V lookup: CDR1 SGHAT, CDR2 FQNNGV. The CDR3 length is 15 residues. CDR3 bases: TGTGCCAGCAGCCGAACGGGGTCCTCAGGGGACGAGCAGTACTTC. The encoded protein is CASSRTGSSGDEQYF.

The chain uses TRBV18 and TRBJ2-5; D not resolved. This CDR3 comprises 13 residues. Trimming removed 2 bases at V and 2 bases at J, with 6 bases between. CDR1 is KGHSH and CDR2 is LQKENI in the germline V gene. The CDR3 coding sequence is TGTGCCAGCTCACCAGAAATACAAGAGACCCAGTACTTC. Translated, it gives CASSPEIQETQYF.

In its sample, this clone was seen once. Additional DNA sequences in this sample encode the identical CDR3. This chain joins TRBV5-1 and TRBJ1-5; a possible D gene is TRBD1 (6 bases). The germline V gene encodes CDR1 SGHRS and CDR2 YFSETQ. The CDR3 length is 13 residues. The germline V and J ends were trimmed by 0 bases and 7 bases, with 8 bases remaining between them. The CDR3, as DNA: TGCGCCAGCAGCTTGGAAGGGGGGCAGCCCCAGCATTTT. Its translation: CASSLEGGQPQHF.

CDR3 DNA sequence: TGTGCCAGCAGCGGGGACGGCGGGCAGGGAGATACGCAGTATTTT. Protein product: CASSGDGGQGDTQYF. V gene TRBV5-6 combines with J gene TRBJ2-3; D possibly matches TRBD1 or TRBD2 (5 bases each). The germline V gene has CDR1 SGHDT and CDR2 YYEEEE. The CDR3 is 15 residues long. V lost 4 bases to trimming and J lost 5 bases, with 17 bases between them. The entire variable domain, with the rest obtained from reference TRBV5-6 and TRBJ2-3, is as follows: DAGVTQSPTHLIKTRGQQVTLRCSPKSGHDTVSWYQQALGQGPQFIFQYYEEEERQRGNFPDRFSGHQFPNYSSELNVNALLLGDSALYLCASSGDGGQGDTQYFGPGTRLTVL.

This clone was counted a single time. The chain links TRBV29-1 to TRBJ1-1; D not certain. The CDR3 has 11 amino acids. Germline CDR1 is SQVTM and CDR2 is ANQGSEA. V lost 6 bases, J lost 4 bases, and 9 bases lay in between. The CDR3 sequence: CSVIKATEAFF. For the CDR3, the DNA is TGCAGCGTAATAAAAGCCACTGAAGCTTTCTTT.

The chain couples TRBV28 to TRBJ2-7, with D unresolved. There are 15 residues in the CDR3. Germline CDR1 and CDR2: MDHEN and SYDVKM. The V end was cut by 2 bases, the J end by 0 bases, with 11 bases between. CDR3 region: CASSLQPSSSYEQYF. CDR3 DNA sequence: TGTGCCAGCAGTTTACAGCCTAGTAGCTCCTACGAGCAGTACTTC.

This chain uses TRBV11-1 with TRBJ1-2, with 7 bases aligning to TRBD1. This CDR3 has 14 residues. CDR1 and CDR2 (germline): SGHAT, FQDESV (reference sequence). V lost 6 bases and J lost 2; bases outside the gene matches: 6. DNA of the CDR3: TGTGCCAGCAGTCGGACAGGAGAAAACTATGGCTACACCTTC. It translates to CASSRTGENYGYTF.

The rearrangement joins TRBV18 to TRBJ2-7; 7 positions match TRBD1. This CDR3 is built from 14 residues. The V segment lost 6 bases and the J segment 3 bases; nucleotides outside the gene matches: 8. CDR1 KGHSH and CDR2 LQKENI come from the germline V gene. The chain's CDR3 is CASSPKGQNYEQYF. CDR3 nucleotide sequence: TGTGCCAGCTCTCCAAAGGGACAGAACTACGAGCAGTACTTC.

V gene TRBV7-8 combines with J gene TRBJ2-1; the D gene is possibly TRBD1 (6 bases). CDR1 is SGHVS, CDR2 FQNEAQ, per germline. V lost 0 bases, J lost 12 bases, and 12 bases lay in between. There are 13 residues in the CDR3. CDR3 bases: TGTGCCAGCAGCTTAGCGCAGGGGTTAGGGCAGTTCTTC. Amino acid sequence: CASSLAQGLGQFF.

This chain uses TRBV19 with TRBJ2-5; maybe TRBD1 (7 bases). There are 17 residues in the CDR3. V was cut by 4 bases and J by 0 bases, with 18 bases left in between. Germline CDR1 LNHDA, CDR2 SQIVND (reference sequence). CDR3 nucleotide sequence: TGTGCCAGTAGTACAGGACAGGCGGGAACCCACCAAGAGACCCAGTACTTC. Amino acids: CASSTGQAGTHQETQYF. The variable domain in full, completed from reference TRBV19 and TRBJ2-5, reads DGGITQSPKYLFRKEGQNVTLSCEQNLNHDAMYWYRQDPGQGLRLIYYSQIVNDFQKGDIAEGYSVSREKKESFPLTVTSAQKNPTAFYLCASSTGQAGTHQETQYFGPGTRLLVL.

This sequence joins TRBV9 and TRBJ2-7; the match to TRBD2 covers 11 bases. Losses at the gene ends were 2 bases for V and 6 bases for J; bases not matched to a gene: 4. This CDR3 comprises 14 residues. Germline V CDR1 and CDR2: SGDLS, YYNGEE. The CDR3 DNA is TGTGCCAGCAGCGTGAGGCTAGCGGGAGGCGAGCAGTACTTC. It yields the protein CASSVRLAGGEQYF.

The gene calls are TRBV7-9 and TRBJ2-1; D call uncertain. Trimming took off 5 bases at V and 5 bases at J, with 7 bases between the two ends. This CDR3 is 12 amino acids long. Germline V gene lookup returns CDR1 SEHNR and CDR2 FQNEAQ (reference sequence). The CDR3 sequence: CASSRAHNEQFF. The CDR3 DNA is TGTGCCAGCAGCCGGGCGCACAATGAGCAGTTCTTC. Combining the CDR3 with reference TRBV7-9 and TRBJ2-1 gives the whole variable domain DTGVSQNPRHKITKRGQNVTFRCDPISEHNRLYWYRQTLGQGPEFLTYFQNEAQLEKSRLLSDRFSAERPKGSFSTLEIQRTEQGDSAMYLCASSRAHNEQFFGPGTRLTVL.

J is TRBJ1-1 and V is TRBV5-8; D not certain. CDR1 is SGHTS and CDR2 is YDEGEE in the germline V gene. The CDR3 runs 13 residues. V was clipped by 3 bases and J by 3 bases, with 9 bases between them. The chain's CDR3 is CASSYRWDTEAFF. In nucleotides, the CDR3 is TGTGCCAGCAGCTACCGATGGGACACTGAAGCTTTCTTT.

This clone has just a few counts. The chain uses TRBV10-3 and TRBJ2-3, with D possibly TRBD1 on 5 matching bases. In germline, CDR1 is ENHRY, CDR2 SYGVKD. The CDR3 runs 14 residues. Trimming took off 10 bases at V and 4 bases at J, with 18 bases between the two ends. CDR3 protein: CATRQPQAADTQYF. In DNA, the CDR3 is TGTGCCACCAGACAGCCCCAAGCAGCAGATACGCAGTATTTT.

The chain links TRBV6-4 to TRBJ2-5; 8 positions match TRBD2. Per germline, CDR1 MRHNA and CDR2 SNTAGT. The trim removed 11 bases at V and 0 bases at J, leaving 5 bases unmatched. The CDR3 consists of 13 residues. The CDR3 protein is CAGRGGNQETQYF. The CDR3, as DNA: TGTGCCGGACGGGGGGGGAACCAAGAGACCCAGTACTTC.

The rearrangement links TRBV7-9 to TRBJ1-1; tentative D call: TRBD1 (6 bases). V lost 4 bases and J lost 7, with 28 bases in between. Germline V gene data show CDR1 as SEHNR and CDR2 as FQNEAQ (reference sequence). The CDR3 is made up of 18 amino acids. For the CDR3, the DNA is TGTGCCAGCAGCTCCTTCGGTAAAGGGGGGGGATACCACCTTGAAGCTTTCTTT. Its translation is CASSSFGKGGGYHLEAFF.

The J gene is TRBJ2-1, the V gene TRBV2; D is undetermined. Trimming removed 3 bases at V and 4 bases at J, with 4 bases between. Germline CDR1 reads SNHLY; CDR2 reads FYNNEI. The CDR3 sequence is 12 residues long. The CDR3 region has the DNA TGTGCCAGCAGTGAGAGTTACAATGAGCAGTTCTTC. Its protein is CASSESYNEQFF.

V usage is TRBV7-2 and J usage is TRBJ2-1; perhaps TRBD2 as D (6 bases). V was shortened by 3 bases and J by 8 bases, with 11 bases between the two germline ends. The CDR3 loop spans 13 amino acids. From germline, CDR1 is SGHTA and CDR2 FQGNSA. The CDR3: CASSFSGDDEQFF. The CDR3 nucleotides are TGTGCCAGCAGCTTCTCGGGGGACGATGAGCAGTTCTTC.